This section outlines one T cell receptor (beta chain) sequence together with its context. Only in-frame clones appear in the TCRdb table, and some are missing; sequencing was by immunoSEQ multiplex PCR. The repertoire holds 72,000 or so clones, 70% to 90% seen once, with roughly 1.3% in the top ten. The CDR3 runs to 17 residues. CDR1 is SGHNT, CDR2 YYREEE, per germline (reference sequence). Losses at the gene ends were 1 base for V and 1 base for J; bases not matched to a gene: 8. The sample comes from a study of OX40 agonist ivuxolimab in advanced cancers. This sequence joins TRBV5-4 and TRBJ2-3, with 8 bases that match TRBD2. Sequencing used CD4+ or CD8+ T cells sorted from blood, obtained in a trial of the OX40 agonist ivuxolimab. The clonotype comes from an adult with an advanced solid tumor such as melanoma, head and neck, liver or kidney cancer. The CDR3 nucleotides read TGTGCCAGCAGCTTGTATCGGGGGGGGCTTGGCACAGATACGCAGTATTTT. Translated: CASSLYRGGLGTDTQYF.